This T cell receptor beta chain was profiled in a study of cytomegalovirus exposure and HLA in healthy donors. Study outcomes and limitations: The dataset shows that most TCR sequences were rare, while some public TCRs occurred in many donors.

Donors were drawn from the approximately 110-subject validation cohort, separate from the 666-subject first cohort. The CDR3 totals 15 residues. Germline values: CDR1 LGHNA, CDR2 YSLEER. The ends lost 1 base at V and 6 bases at J; junction bases unmatched: 6. The data were produced by immunoSEQ multiplex PCR, yet TCRdb's version contains in-frame clones alone and is incomplete. Of around 90,000 clones in the sample, around 82% were seen once. As for this clone: Its antigen is undetermined.

This chain joins TRBV4-3 and TRBJ2-3; 8 bases align to TRBD2. Sequenced: PBMCs. The sequence derives from a woman younger than 30 in good health and CMV-seropositive. The CDR3 region has the DNA TGCGCCAGCAGCCAAGGCGAACGGGGGGGGGATACGCAGTATTTT. This codes for CASSQGERGGDTQYF.